These T cell receptor beta chains were read from a single sample in a study of OX40 agonist ivuxolimab in advanced cancers. Method: immunoSEQ multiplex PCR; TCRdb's copy keeps in-frame clones and lacks some. The sample records around 14,000 clones, about three quarters being singletons. The sample was CD4+ or CD8+ T cells sorted from blood, taken in a trial of the OX40 agonist ivuxolimab. The receptors shown here come from an adult with an advanced solid tumor such as melanoma, head and neck, liver or kidney cancer. The CDR3 runs from the conserved cysteine through the conserved F or W. D genes are given only for firm matches. Expanded clones are given a class, and other clones once, few, many or no size at all.

j_gene	d_gene	v_gene	abundance	CDR3nt	CDR3aa
TRBJ2-6	NA	TRBV6-5	NA	TGTGCCAGCAGCCCGGCGAGCTCTGGGGCCAACGTCCTGACTTTC	CASSPASSGANVLTF
TRBJ2-7	NA	TRBV2	NA	TGTGCCAGCAACAAGCGCGTTACCTCCTACGAGCAGTACTTC	CASNKRVTSYEQYF
TRBJ2-7	TRBD2	TRBV5-1	NA	TGCGCCAGCAGCCTAGACGGGACTAGCGGGATCAACGTGCAGTACTTC	CASSLDGTSGINVQYF
TRBJ2-5	NA	TRBV7-9	NA	TGTGCCAGCAGCTTAGCGGAGACCCAGTACTTC	CASSLAETQYF
TRBJ1-2	NA	TRBV27	NA	TGTGCCAGCAGTTCTGGGGAGAACTATGGCTACACCTTC	CASSSGENYGYTF
TRBJ2-1	TRBD1	TRBV5-1	many	TGCGCCAGCAGCCCGACAGGGGGCGAGGCCAATGAGCAGTTCTTC	CASSPTGGEANEQFF
TRBJ2-3	TRBD2	TRBV27	NA	TGTGCCAGCAGTTCTCTTGAAGAACTAGCGGGAACGGGGGATACGCAGTATTTT	CASSSLEELAGTGDTQYF
TRBJ1-5	NA	TRBV27	NA	TGTGCCAGCAGTTTATTTGCGGGGAGCAAGCCCCAGCATTTT	CASSLFAGSKPQHF
TRBJ1-2	NA	TRBV2	few	TGTGCCAGCAGTGTACAGGGATCGCGCTACACCTTC	CASSVQGSRYTF
TRBJ1-3	TRBD1	TRBV7-6	NA	TGTGCCAGCAGCTTATCAGGGGGCGCTAACACCATATATTTT	CASSLSGGANTIYF
TRBJ2-7	NA	TRBV19	NA	TGTGCCAGTAGTCCCCGAGGGGTCTACGAGCAGTACTTC	CASSPRGVYEQYF
TRBJ2-3	NA	TRBV5-5	NA	TGTGCCAGCAGCCGAGGGGCAGATACAGATACGCAGTATTTT	CASSRGADTDTQYF
TRBJ2-2	NA	TRBV27	NA	TGTGCCAGCAGTTTGGGATCCTCTTTGAACACCGGGGAGCTGTTTTTT	CASSLGSSLNTGELFF
TRBJ2-5	NA	TRBV5-1	once	TGCGCCAGCAGCCCGGAGGGAGCGGACCAAGAGACCCAGTACTTC	CASSPEGADQETQYF
TRBJ2-1	TRBD2	TRBV5-6	NA	TGTGCCAGCAGCTTTGTGTCAGCGGGGAATGAGCAGTTCTTC	CASSFVSAGNEQFF